Included here is one TCR beta chain sequence, with context. Some clones are missing from TCRdb's copy, which holds only in-frame ones; the method was immunoSEQ multiplex PCR. The data show about 55,000 clones, with roughly 69% seen just once and 4.5% to 6% held by the top ten. Germline CDR1 is MGHRA and CDR2 is YSYEKL. Trimming removed 2 bases from V and 7 bases from J; junction bases left unmatched: 7. This CDR3 comprises 15 residues. This record belongs to a study of CD4+ T cells in melanoma. Sequencing input: tumor tissue. The rearrangement joins TRBV4-1 to TRBJ2-2; 7 bases fit TRBD1. The clonotype comes from a human donor with melanoma. CDR3 residues: CASSQQSTGLGELFF. The CDR3 region has the DNA TGCGCCAGCAGCCAACAATCGACAGGGCTCGGGGAGCTGTTTTTT.